These 17 T cell receptor beta chains were sequenced from one sample in a study of sequential checkpoint blockade in melanoma. Treatment of the sample: randomized to nivolumab then ipilimumab (arm A) or the reverse (arm B). Sequencing used immunoSEQ multiplex PCR; TCRdb keeps in-frame clones, though not all of them. Of some 5,100 clones detected, around three quarters appear once; the ten largest clones hold 54%. The sequences come from CD8+ T cells sorted from blood (inferred from file names), collected from a patient given nivolumab and ipilimumab in sequence. These TCRs come from a human patient with melanoma. Some clones in this sample may be carry-over from other donors' samples.

The chain combines TRBV2 with TRBJ2-7, with a possible D match to TRBD1 (6 bases). The germline CDR1 and CDR2 sequences are SNHLY and FYNNEI. V dropped 0 bases and J dropped 6 bases, with 12 bases sitting between them. The CDR3 sequence is 14 residues long. The chain's CDR3 is CASSEATTGSEQYF. The DNA for the CDR3 is TGTGCCAGCAGTGAAGCCACGACAGGATCCGAGCAGTACTTC.

The CDR3 protein is CASSFGGGYEQYF. The CDR3, as DNA: TGTGCCAGCAGCTTCGGGGGGGGCTACGAGCAGTACTTC. J is TRBJ2-7 and V is TRBV5-5; 8 bases are shared with TRBD2. Germline lookup yields CDR1 SGHKS and CDR2 YYEKEE (reference sequence). The CDR3 sequence is 13 residues long. V lost 2 bases and J lost 3; bases outside the gene matches: 1. The variable domain in full, completed from reference TRBV5-5 and TRBJ2-7, reads DAGVTQSPTHLIKTRGQQVTLRCSPISGHKSVSWYQQVLGQGPQFIFQYYEKEERGRGNFPDRFSARQFPNYSSELNVNALLLGDSALYLCASSFGGGYEQYFGPGTRLTVT.

As DNA, the CDR3 is TGTGCCAGCAGCCAAGAGCTAGCGGGGGGATATTCCTACGAGCAGTACTTC. It codes for CASSQELAGGYSYEQYF. The V call is TRBV4-2, the J call TRBJ2-7, with 11 bases lining up with TRBD2. The CDR3 contains 17 residues. Unmatched junction bases numbered 5, after V lost 0 bases and J lost 1 base. In germline, CDR1 is LGHNA, CDR2 YNFKEQ.

The chain combines TRBV4-1 with TRBJ2-3, with TRBD2 matching 11 bases. Germline-derived CDR1 and CDR2 are MGHRA and YSYEKL. J lost 0 bases, V lost 3 bases, and 5 bases had no gene match. The CDR3 runs to 17 residues. The DNA for the CDR3 is TGCGCCAGCAGCCAGACACTAGCGGGGGCTAGCACAGATACGCAGTATTTT. Amino acid sequence: CASSQTLAGASTDTQYF.

This clone was observed once. V gene TRBV4-3 combines with J gene TRBJ2-7, with a weak D call TRBD1 (5 bases). V dropped 1 base and J dropped 4 bases, with 14 bases sitting between them. The germline V gene encodes CDR1 LGHNA and CDR2 YSLEER. The CDR3 has 15 residues. The CDR3 DNA is TGCGCCAGCAGCCAAGTGAACAGGCCTTCTTACGAGCAGTACTTC. Its protein product is CASSQVNRPSYEQYF.

V and J are TRBV28 and TRBJ2-1; TRBD2 aligns across 7 bases. The length of the CDR3 is 14 residues. Germline trimming cut 1 base from V and 11 bases from J; bases unmatched to any gene: 8. CDR1 is MDHEN, CDR2 SYDVKM, per germline. The CDR3 nucleotides read TGTGCCAGCAGTTTATATAGCCGGGGGGAAAAGCAGTTCTTC. It is translated as CASSLYSRGEKQFF.

The rearrangement uses TRBV10-2 and TRBJ1-5; D might be TRBD1 (6 bases). The CDR3 loop spans 15 amino acids. Germline lookup yields CDR1 WSHSY and CDR2 SAAADI. Trimming left V 10 bases short and J 3 bases short, with 19 bases between. For the CDR3, the DNA is TGCGCCACCGAAGTACAGGGCTTTTACAATCAGCCCCAGCATTTT. Its translation is CATEVQGFYNQPQHF.

The table lists this clone with a count of one. Other DNA sequences in this sample translate to the same CDR3. The J gene is TRBJ2-7, the V gene TRBV2; 8 bases are a match to TRBD1. The CDR3 contains 16 residues. Trimming removed 3 bases from V and 1 base from J; junction bases left unmatched: 8. CDR1 SNHLY and CDR2 FYNNEI come from the germline V gene. DNA of the CDR3: TGTGCCAGCAGTGAGATCGGGACAGGACCTTCCTACGAGCAGTACTTC. Encoded protein: CASSEIGTGPSYEQYF.

V is TRBV4-3 and J is TRBJ1-1; weak D call: TRBD1 (5 bases). In germline, CDR1 is LGHNA, CDR2 YSLEER. This CDR3 spans 17 amino acids. V was trimmed by 0 bases and J by 1 base, leaving 15 bases between them. CDR3 region: CASSQEWSAGKNTEAFF. The DNA for the CDR3 is TGCGCCAGCAGCCAAGAATGGAGCGCAGGGAAGAACACTGAAGCTTTCTTT.

This chain links TRBV29-1 with TRBJ2-7, with TRBD1 matching over 7 bases. J lost 3 bases, V lost 2 bases, and 4 bases had no gene match. Germline CDR1 reads SQVTM; CDR2 reads ANQGSEA. CDR3 length: 13 amino acids. CDR3 DNA: TGCAGCGTTGAACAGGGGGAAGGCTACGAGCAGTACTTC. Residues: CSVEQGEGYEQYF.

The chain recombines TRBV14 with TRBJ1-1; TRBD1 matches 8 bases. Germline V gives CDR1 SGHDN, CDR2 FVKESK. V trimming: 1 base; J trimming: 5 bases; junction bases outside the gene matches: 9. The CDR3 is made up of 16 amino acids. CDR3 amino acids: CASSQVRTGGFTEAFF. As DNA, the CDR3 is TGTGCCAGCAGCCAAGTCAGAACAGGGGGTTTTACTGAAGCTTTCTTT.

CDR3 sequence (DNA): TGTGCCAGTAGTATAGGGTTCAGACAGCCCCAGCATTTT. This gives the protein CASSIGFRQPQHF. This chain links TRBV19 with TRBJ1-5; no definite D call. Per the germline V gene, CDR1 is LNHDA and CDR2 is SQIVND (reference sequence). The CDR3 runs 13 residues. V lost 1 base, J lost 7 bases, and 8 bases lay in between.

This clone was detected once. V is TRBV4-3 and J is TRBJ1-2; maybe TRBD1 (6 bases). The ends were cut back, 4 bases at V and 6 bases at J, with 18 bases in the middle. This CDR3 has 15 residues. Germline V lookup: CDR1 LGHNA, CDR2 YSLEER. In nucleotides, the CDR3 is TGCGCCAGCAGCCTTGCCTTTGGGGGGGGGCATGGCTACACCTTC. It translates to CASSLAFGGGHGYTF.

This clone has a single count. This sequence joins TRBV29-1 and TRBJ1-6; D ambiguous. The V end was cut by 8 bases, the J end by 6 bases, with 20 bases between. There are 15 residues in the CDR3. CDR1 is SQVTM and CDR2 is ANQGSEA in the germline V gene. The CDR3 nucleotides read TGCAGCCCCGATCAGGATTCTCTTATTAATTCACCCCTCCACTTT. Translated: CSPDQDSLINSPLHF.

The chain combines TRBV9 with TRBJ2-7, with 8 bases aligning to TRBD2. This CDR3 contains 14 residues. From germline, CDR1 is SGDLS and CDR2 YYNGEE. V shed 4 bases, J shed 2 bases, and the junction held 5 bases outside the gene matches. CDR3 in amino acids: CASSRAGGAYEQYF. CDR3 in DNA: TGTGCCAGCAGCCGGGCGGGGGGCGCCTACGAGCAGTACTTC.

The V call is TRBV4-2, the J call TRBJ1-2; the D is unclear. CDR1 is LGHNA and CDR2 is YNFKEQ in the germline V gene. V lost 5 bases, J lost 2 bases, and 9 bases lay in between. The length of the CDR3 is 13 residues. This CDR3 is CASSAQENYGYTF. The DNA for the CDR3 is TGTGCCAGCAGCGCCCAGGAAAACTATGGCTACACCTTC.

The chain combines TRBV13 with TRBJ1-2, with 8 bases matching TRBD1. The length of the CDR3 is 17 residues. Trimming took 2 bases from V and 8 from J; bases not matched to a gene: 16. CDR1 is PRHDT, CDR2 FYEKMQ, per germline (reference sequence). CDR3 loop: CASSLSGTGRTSTGYTF. CDR3 nucleotides: TGTGCCAGCAGCTTATCCGGGACAGGCAGGACGTCCACGGGCTACACCTTC.